These 31 T cell receptor beta chains share one sample of origin, sequenced in a study of blood T cell repertoires in COVID-19. Generated by immunoSEQ multiplex PCR, the TCRdb table keeps only in-frame clones and is missing some. The repertoire has some 180,000 clones, roughly 82% of them found once; the top ten carry around 5.2%. Sequenced: PBMCs or T cells enriched from blood (not recorded which). All receptors come from a woman in her sixties with acute COVID-19.

This clone was observed a few times. V usage is TRBV25-1 and J usage is TRBJ1-1; possible D gene TRBD1, 5 bases. The CDR3 length is 12 residues. Germline V gene sequence: CDR1 MGHDK, CDR2 SYGVNS. V was trimmed by 7 bases and J by 5 bases, leaving 11 bases between them. The CDR3 reads CASIAGGTEAFF. CDR3 bases: TGTGCCAGCATTGCGGGGGGTACTGAAGCTTTCTTT.

The chain couples TRBV5-1 to TRBJ1-4; 7 bases match TRBD1. Unmatched junction bases numbered 8, after V lost 5 bases and J lost 7 bases. The CDR3 spans 14 residues. Germline CDR1 and CDR2: SGHRS and YFSETQ. CDR3: CASRNDRASEKLFF. CDR3 DNA: TGCGCCAGCAGAAACGACAGGGCGTCTGAAAAACTGTTTTTT.

This chain links TRBV9 with TRBJ2-3, with unresolved D. There are 15 residues in the CDR3. Trimming took 0 bases from V and 5 from J, leaving 13 bases between them. Germline-derived CDR1 and CDR2 are SGDLS and YYNGEE. This chain's CDR3 is CASSVEVRGEDTQYF. CDR3 DNA sequence: TGTGCCAGCAGCGTAGAGGTACGAGGTGAAGATACGCAGTATTTT.

The genes are TRBV28 and TRBJ1-4; D is ambiguous. This CDR3 has 14 residues. V shed 4 bases and J shed 7 bases, with 13 bases lying between them. The germline V gene encodes CDR1 MDHEN and CDR2 SYDVKM. In DNA, the CDR3 is TGTGCCAGCAGTTCGGCACCGGCGGGTGAAAAACTGTTTTTT. Its translation: CASSSAPAGEKLFF.

The chain joins TRBV9 to TRBJ1-1; 7 bases map to TRBD1. Losses at the gene ends were 3 bases for V and 6 bases for J; bases not matched to a gene: 5. The CDR3 length is 13 residues. CDR1 is SGDLS, CDR2 YYNGEE, per germline. CDR3 protein: CASSATTGSEAFF. CDR3 DNA: TGTGCCAGCAGCGCGACGACAGGGTCTGAAGCTTTCTTT.

This chain links TRBV6-5 with TRBJ2-1; 9 nucleotides align to TRBD2. Germline V gene data show CDR1 as MNHEY and CDR2 as SVGAGI. The CDR3 is 16 residues long. J lost 2 bases, V lost 3 bases, and 5 bases had no gene match. DNA for the CDR3: TGTGCCAGCAGTTATCAGGGCGGGAGGGCCTACAATGAGCAGTTCTTC. As protein: CASSYQGGRAYNEQFF.

The chain joins TRBV4-3 to TRBJ1-2; D gene uncertain. The CDR3 extends over 15 amino acids. The V gene's germline CDR1 is LGHNA and CDR2 YSLEER. V was cut by 1 base and J by 8 bases, with 17 bases left in between. The CDR3 DNA is TGCGCCAGCAGCCAAGCTAACGGGATTTTTAGGGGCTACACCTTC. Translating gives CASSQANGIFRGYTF.

The chain couples TRBV13 to TRBJ1-2; D is undetermined. CDR3 length: 16 residues. V lost 1 base and J 0 bases, leaving 12 bases between the germline ends. Germline V gives CDR1 PRHDT, CDR2 FYEKMQ (reference sequence). The CDR3 DNA reads TGTGCCAGCAGCTTAGAGAAGTCCCCAGCTAACTATGGCTACACCTTC. Amino acid sequence: CASSLEKSPANYGYTF.

The chain is built from TRBV7-9 and TRBJ2-4, with a tentative D call TRBD1 (6 bases). The V end was cut by 8 bases, the J end by 3 bases, with 8 bases between. This CDR3 region has 12 residues. Germline values: CDR1 SEHNR, CDR2 FQNEAQ (reference sequence). The CDR3: CASGGGKNIQYF. CDR3 nucleotides: TGTGCCAGCGGGGGCGGCAAAAACATTCAGTACTTC.

The V and J genes are TRBV28 and TRBJ1-1; D is undetermined. The CDR3 extends over 12 amino acids. Per germline, CDR1 MDHEN and CDR2 SYDVKM. The V and J ends lost 6 bases and 4 bases respectively, with 9 bases between them. The CDR3 DNA is TGTGCCAGCAGAACAGTGGGCACTGAAGCTTTCTTT. Protein: CASRTVGTEAFF.

This sequence joins TRBV5-1 and TRBJ2-1; TRBD2 matches 9 bases. V shed 2 bases and J 3 bases; nucleotides not matched to a gene: 3. Germline lookup yields CDR1 SGHRS and CDR2 YFSETQ. CDR3 length: 15 residues. The chain's CDR3 is CASSFASGNYNEQFF. Written as DNA, the CDR3 is TGCGCCAGCAGCTTTGCTAGCGGGAACTACAATGAGCAGTTCTTC.

J is TRBJ2-2 and V is TRBV18, with D perhaps TRBD1 (6 bases). V shed 3 bases and J shed 0 bases, with 14 bases lying between them. Per the germline V gene, CDR1 is KGHSH and CDR2 is LQKENI. The CDR3 consists of 17 residues. The CDR3: CASSPGAGRTNTGELFF. CDR3 in DNA: TGTGCCAGCTCACCGGGGGCAGGGAGAACGAACACCGGGGAGCTGTTTTTT.

V and J are TRBV7-9 and TRBJ2-1; a weak D match, TRBD2 (5 bases). CDR1 is SEHNR and CDR2 is FQNEAQ in the germline V gene (reference sequence). This CDR3 is built from 13 residues. Trimming took off 2 bases at V and 5 bases at J, with 7 bases between the two ends. The CDR3 region has the DNA TGTGCCAGCAGCTTATCCGGGAACAATGAGCAGTTCTTC. Protein: CASSLSGNNEQFF.

On this clone: The same CDR3 also results from other DNA sequences found in this sample. The chain combines TRBV12-3 or TRBV12-4 with TRBJ1-1; D is uncertain. The germline V and J ends were trimmed by 6 bases and 0 bases, with 8 bases remaining between them. This CDR3 has 13 amino acids. CDR3 DNA sequence: TGTGCCAGCAGCCTAACAGTGAACACTGAAGCTTTCTTT. Protein: CASSLTVNTEAFF.

The chain employs TRBV6-6 and TRBJ1-2; 9 positions agree with TRBD1. This CDR3 comprises 14 residues. The junction had 14 bases not matched to a gene; V was cut back by 10 bases and J by 8 bases. Germline V gives CDR1 MNHNY, CDR2 SVGAGI (reference sequence). CDR3 nucleotide sequence: TGTGCCACCCTCCCGGGACAGGGCGCTGACGGCTACACCTTC. It yields the protein CATLPGQGADGYTF.

This clone has a single count. The CDR3 DNA reads TGTGCCAGCAGCTTAGAGGGGGCAGGTGTCTATGGCTACACCTTC. Translated, it gives CASSLEGAGVYGYTF. V is TRBV7-2 and J is TRBJ1-2, with TRBD1 matching over 7 bases. The CDR3 has 15 residues. The V and J ends lost 1 base and 4 bases, in that order; junction bases with no gene match: 6. The germline V gene encodes CDR1 SGHTA and CDR2 FQGNSA.

The V and J genes are TRBV5-1 and TRBJ2-5, with 12 positions matching TRBD2. With 4 bases clipped from V and 2 bases from J, the junction kept 3 bases outside the gene matches. The CDR3 covers 15 residues. Looked up from germline, CDR1 is SGHRS and CDR2 is YFSETQ. CDR3 residues: CASSAGTSGQETQYF. CDR3 sequence (DNA): TGCGCCAGCAGCGCGGGGACTAGCGGGCAAGAGACCCAGTACTTC. The full variable domain, completed using reference TRBV5-1 and TRBJ2-5, is KAGVTQTPRYLIKTRGQQVTLSCSPISGHRSVSWYQQTPGQGLQFLFEYFSETQRNKGNFPGRFSGRQFSNSRSEMNVSTLELGDSALYLCASSAGTSGQETQYFGPGTRLLVL.

The chain has TRBV2 and TRBJ2-1; 12 bases line up with TRBD2. Germline CDR1 SNHLY, CDR2 FYNNEI. The CDR3 runs to 15 residues. V shed 7 bases, J shed 11 bases, and the junction held 12 bases outside the gene matches. The CDR3 is CASNGLAGGTHQQFF. The CDR3 DNA follows: TGTGCCAGCAATGGGCTAGCGGGAGGGACACACCAGCAGTTCTTC.

The chain uses TRBV27 and TRBJ2-3, with no clear D. Trimming removed 3 bases from V and 1 base from J, with 8 bases in between. The CDR3 totals 14 residues. From germline, CDR1 is MNHEY and CDR2 SMNVEV (reference sequence). The CDR3 DNA reads as TGTGCCAGCAGTTTGGCCGCCGGCACAGATACGCAGTATTTT. It yields the protein CASSLAAGTDTQYF.

The chain recombines TRBV5-5 with TRBJ1-4; D unclear. Trimming shortened V by 4 bases and J by 3 bases, and 7 bases separated the two germline ends. The CDR3 runs to 13 residues. The germline CDR1 and CDR2 sequences are SGHKS and YYEKEE (reference sequence). This chain's CDR3 is CASSMGANEKLFF. In nucleotides, the CDR3 is TGTGCCAGCAGCATGGGCGCTAATGAAAAACTGTTTTTT.

This chain links TRBV5-5 with TRBJ2-1; 9 positions agree with TRBD2. The ends lost 4 bases at V and 2 bases at J; junction bases unmatched: 7. Germline CDR1 is SGHKS and CDR2 is YYEKEE (reference sequence). The CDR3 loop spans 16 amino acids. The CDR3 loop reads CASSTGSGRPYNEQFF. DNA for the CDR3: TGTGCCAGCAGCACAGGTAGCGGGAGACCCTACAATGAGCAGTTCTTC.

The chain carries TRBV21-1 and TRBJ1-1; TRBD1 was called by the table and not checked on the DNA. TRBV21-1 represents a pseudogene. CDR3 length: 20 amino acids. In DNA, the CDR3 is TGTGCCAGTAGGGTGCGCAGGGTGGGGACAGGACCCAGAGAGAACACTGAAGCTTTCTTT. As protein: CASRVRRVGTGPRENTEAFF.

The chain uses TRBV9 and TRBJ2-7, with 7 bases that match TRBD1. This CDR3 comprises 14 residues. The V segment lost 4 bases and the J segment 0 bases; nucleotides outside the gene matches: 4. Germline-derived CDR1 and CDR2 are SGDLS and YYNGEE. The CDR3 region is CASSSQGTSYEQYF. CDR3 nucleotides: TGTGCCAGCAGCTCACAGGGGACCTCCTACGAGCAGTACTTC.

This clone was found a few times. The rearrangement links TRBV4-3 to TRBJ1-4; tentative D call: TRBD1 (5 bases). The CDR3 has 15 amino acids. Trimming stripped 1 base from V and 5 bases from J, with 11 bases between. Per germline, CDR1 LGHNA and CDR2 YSLEER. In nucleotides, the CDR3 is TGCGCCAGCAGCCAAGCAGGGATCAAGAATGAAAAACTGTTTTTT. Protein product: CASSQAGIKNEKLFF.

The rearrangement uses TRBV5-1 and TRBJ2-2; D is possibly TRBD1 (5 bases). Trimming took off 7 bases at V and 1 base at J, with 11 bases between the two ends. Germline loops: CDR1 SGHRS, CDR2 YFSETQ. This CDR3 has 14 amino acids. CDR3 residues: CASQTGQNTGELFF. The CDR3 DNA reads as TGCGCCAGCCAGACCGGACAGAACACCGGGGAGCTGTTTTTT.

This sequence joins TRBV6-2 or TRBV6-3 and TRBJ1-3; D unresolved. The CDR3 runs 15 residues. The germline V gene has CDR1 MNHEY and CDR2 SVGEGT. V lost 5 bases and J lost 0, with 11 bases in between. The CDR3 is CASSPRSYSGNTIYF. In DNA form, the CDR3 reads TGTGCCAGCAGTCCCCGGTCCTACTCTGGAAACACCATATATTTT.

For the CDR3, the DNA is TGCGCCAGCAGCTTGGCTCAGGCGAACACTGAAGCTTTCTTT. This codes for CASSLAQANTEAFF. The gene calls are TRBV5-1 and TRBJ1-1, with no clear D. Trimming pared 0 bases from V and 1 base from J, leaving 7 bases between. This CDR3 is built from 14 residues. Germline V gene lookup returns CDR1 SGHRS and CDR2 YFSETQ.

The chain combines TRBV21-1 with TRBJ1-3; the table's D call of TRBD1 was not tested on the DNA. TRBV21-1 is tagged as a pseudogene. This CDR3 has 19 residues. CDR3: CASSILAPGQGFEGNTIYF. In DNA form, the CDR3 reads TGTGCCAGCAGCATATTAGCGCCGGGACAGGGCTTTGAAGGAAACACCATATATTTT.

On this clone itself: The same CDR3 arises from other DNA sequences in this sample as well. The chain combines TRBV19 with TRBJ1-5, with D tentatively TRBD1 (5 bases). Germline lookup yields CDR1 LNHDA and CDR2 SQIVND (reference sequence). The CDR3 runs to 12 residues. The V end lost 2 bases, the J end lost 7 bases, and 6 bases lay between the germline ends. CDR3 nucleotide sequence: TGTGCCAGTAGTATACAGGGACAGCCCCAGCATTTT. It translates to CASSIQGQPQHF.

The chain employs TRBV5-6 and TRBJ1-2; TRBD1 agrees at 7 bases. CDR3 length equals 17 residues. J gave up 2 bases and V 4 bases, and 14 bases lay outside the gene matches. Germline assignment: CDR1 SGHDT and CDR2 YYEEEE. CDR3 DNA sequence: TGTGCCAGCAGCGCGTTGACAGGGATCCCCTTGAACTATGGCTACACCTTC. Protein: CASSALTGIPLNYGYTF.

The chain recombines TRBV19 with TRBJ1-3; 12 nucleotides match TRBD1. V shed 3 bases and J 1 base; nucleotides not matched to a gene: 4. CDR3 length: 17 residues. CDR1 is LNHDA and CDR2 is SQIVND in the germline V gene (reference sequence). The CDR3 bases are TGTGCCAGTAGTATCCCGGGACAGGGGGCGTCTGGAAACACCATATATTTT. Amino acid sequence: CASSIPGQGASGNTIYF.